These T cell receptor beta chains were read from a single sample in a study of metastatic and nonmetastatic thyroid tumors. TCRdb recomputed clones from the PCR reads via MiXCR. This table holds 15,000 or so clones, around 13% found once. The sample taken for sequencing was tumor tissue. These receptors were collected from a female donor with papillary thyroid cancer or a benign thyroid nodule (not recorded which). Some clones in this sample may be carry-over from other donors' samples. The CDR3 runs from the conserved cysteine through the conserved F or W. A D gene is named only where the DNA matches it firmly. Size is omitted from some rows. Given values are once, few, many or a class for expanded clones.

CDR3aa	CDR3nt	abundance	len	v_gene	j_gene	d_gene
CASTADRGREKLFF	TGTGCCAGCACCGCCGACAGGGGGCGGGAAAAACTGTTTTTT	medium-sized	14	TRBV7-2	TRBJ1-4	TRBD1
CASSFWSDTQYF	TGTGCCAGCAGTTTTTGGTCAGATACGCAGTATTTT	many	12	TRBV28	TRBJ2-3	NA
CAISAGQGGEGNQPQHF	TGTGCCATCAGTGCGGGACAGGGTGGTGAAGGCAATCAGCCCCAGCATTTT	many	17	TRBV10-3	TRBJ1-5	TRBD1
CASSDRGMNTEAFF	TGTGCCAGCAGTGACCGGGGGATGAACACTGAAGCTTTCTTT	medium-sized	14	TRBV2	TRBJ1-1	NA
CASSLEPGSYNSPLHF	TGTGCCAGCAGCTTAGAACCGGGCTCCTATAATTCACCCCTCCACTTT	many	16	TRBV11-2	TRBJ1-6	NA
CASRMPGTEGNTIYF	TGCGCCAGCAGAATGCCCGGGACAGAAGGAAACACCATATATTTT	many	15	TRBV10-2	TRBJ1-3	TRBD1
CASSLEYGLAGNEQYF	TGTGCCAGCAGCTTAGAGTATGGGCTAGCGGGAAACGAGCAGTACTTC	NA	16	TRBV11-2	TRBJ2-7	TRBD2
CAISESRGRCEKLFF	TGTGCCATCAGTGAGTCTAGGGGGCGGTGTGAAAAACTGTTTTTT	few	15	TRBV10-3	TRBJ1-4	TRBD1
CAIKHGDISRATEAFF	TGTGCCATCAAGCACGGGGATATCTCCCGGGCCACTGAAGCTTTCTTT	NA	16	TRBV10-3	TRBJ1-1	NA
CASSTPSGGAWDTQYF	TGTGCCAGCAGCACACCTAGCGGGGGGGCATGGGATACGCAGTATTTT	many	16	TRBV9	TRBJ2-3	TRBD2
CATQLIRGAGNTEAFF	TGTGCCACCCAACTTATCCGGGGGGCGGGGAACACTGAAGCTTTCTTT	NA	16	TRBV11-2	TRBJ1-1	NA
CASSLQRGSGTQYF	TGTGCCAGCAGTTTGCAGCGGGGGTCGGGGACCCAGTACTTC	medium-sized	14	TRBV28	TRBJ2-5	TRBD2
CASKRGDQPQHF	TGTGCCAGCAAGAGGGGGGATCAGCCCCAGCATTTT	medium-sized	12	TRBV6-1	TRBJ1-5	NA
CSASDPEQYF	TGCAGTGCTAGCGACCCCGAGCAGTACTTC	many	10	TRBV20-1	TRBJ2-7	NA
CASTSQEGTDTQYF	TGCGCCAGCACTTCCCAGGAAGGGACAGATACGCAGTATTTT	many	14	TRBV4-1	TRBJ2-3	NA
CASSYSGRSWNTGELFF	TGTGCCAGCAGTTACTCAGGGAGGTCTTGGAACACCGGGGAGCTGTTTTTT	medium-sized	17	TRBV6-5	TRBJ2-2	NA